The source of this TCR beta chain is a study of cytomegalovirus exposure and HLA in healthy donors. Regarding the study as a whole: The study had only CMV serostatus as immune exposure information. A later analysis by the authors found several of the most significant clusters apparently linked to common viral pathogens.

With regard to this clone: The antigen remains undetermined.

PCR amplification relied on 60 Vbeta primers (plus 13 Jbeta primers). Data came from immunoSEQ multiplex PCR; TCRdb stores just in-frame clones and leaves some out. Of 250,000 or so clones listed, more than 75% are singletons. The CDR3 length is 16 residues. Germline CDR1 is MNHEY and CDR2 is SMNVEV (reference sequence). V lost 6 bases to trimming and J lost 4 bases, with 21 bases between them. This TCR was recovered from a human donor in good health. The chain has TRBV27 and TRBJ1-2; D possibly corresponds to TRBD1 (5 bases). The specimen was PBMCs. Here the CDR3 reads CASRSTGERGGYGYTF. CDR3 sequence (DNA): TGTGCCAGCAGGTCGACGGGGGAAAGAGGTGGCTATGGCTACACCTTC.